These T cell receptor beta chains were read from a single sample in a study of blood T cell repertoires in COVID-19. Using immunoSEQ multiplex PCR, the repertoire was profiled, and TCRdb retains in-frame clones only, with some absent. This repertoire shows over 140,000 clones, around 78% found once; its top ten account for 4.5%. Sample: peripheral blood. The source of these receptors is a woman aged 80 or older with active or convalescent COVID-19. Each CDR3 is given with its conserved first and last residue. Each record gives: CDR3 protein, CDR3 DNA, D gene, clone size, J gene, V gene. D genes are given only for firm matches. Not all rows give a size; the values are once, few, many and, for expanded clones, a class.

CASSAMGRGQYF,TGTGCCAGCAGTGCCATGGGTCGGGGGCAGTATTTT,-,-,TRBJ2-3,TRBV12-3/TRBV12-4
CASSPLWGRGNIQYF,TGTGCCAGCAGCCCTCTCTGGGGTAGGGGAAACATTCAGTACTTC,-,-,TRBJ2-4,TRBV5-5
CATSDPGTGRYEQYF,TGTGCCACCAGTGACCCCGGGACAGGGCGGTACGAGCAGTACTTC,TRBD1,-,TRBJ2-7,TRBV24-1
CASSEVRLAVYEQYF,TGTGCCAGCAGTGAAGTCCGGCTAGCGGTCTACGAGCAGTACTTC,TRBD2,medium-sized,TRBJ2-7,TRBV2
CASSNIPENTEAFF,TGTGCCAGCAGCAACATCCCCGAAAACACTGAAGCTTTCTTT,-,-,TRBJ1-1,TRBV11-1
CASMRGAGGTDTQYF,TGTGCCAGTATGCGGGGTGCAGGAGGCACAGATACGCAGTATTTT,-,-,TRBJ2-3,TRBV19
CASQGPGTGAYEQYF,TGTGCCAGCCAAGGCCCCGGGACAGGCGCCTACGAGCAGTACTTC,TRBD1,few,TRBJ2-7,TRBV6-5
CASSQQGARNSPLHF,TGTGCCAGCAGTCAACAGGGGGCAAGGAATTCACCCCTCCACTTT,TRBD1,-,TRBJ1-6,TRBV6-5
CASSHAGTVNYGYTF,TGTGCCAGCAGCCATGCCGGGACAGTGAACTATGGCTACACCTTC,TRBD1,-,TRBJ1-2,TRBV7-9
CASRVISNSPLHF,TGTGCCAGCCGGGTGATTAGTAATTCACCCCTCCACTTT,-,-,TRBJ1-6,TRBV28
CASSHGTEKAYEQYF,TGCGCCAGCAGTCACGGGACAGAGAAAGCCTACGAGCAGTACTTC,TRBD1,-,TRBJ2-7,TRBV23-1
CASSLVRGAGNQPQHF,TGTGCCAGCAGCTTAGTCCGGGGTGCCGGCAATCAGCCCCAGCATTTT,-,-,TRBJ1-5,TRBV7-8
CASSSPARGQDTQYF,TGTGCCAGCAGCTCACCAGCGAGGGGGCAAGATACGCAGTATTTT,TRBD1,few,TRBJ2-3,TRBV11-2
CASSLPPGTGKFF,TGTGCCAGCAGTCTGCCCCCCGGGACAGGGAAGTTCTTC,TRBD1,-,TRBJ2-1,TRBV12-3/TRBV12-4